The clone carrying this T cell receptor beta chain was counted ten times or more. Its antigen is currently unknown. Individual cDNA molecules were tagged with unique molecular identifiers, the study reported. A single record per CDR3 protein comes from TCRdb applying MiXCR to the 5' RACE reads. The sample includes fewer than 85,000 distinct CDR3 sequences, approximately 12% seen only once; the top ten take roughly 1.3%. The sample comes from a study of early T cells in non-severe SARS-CoV-2 infection. About the study: Chains were unpaired, as sequencing was done on bulk RNA from unsorted whole blood.

Notes on the study in general: VDJdb matching, biased toward anti-spike CD8 responses, missed private and CD4 specificities.

CDR3 length equals 12 residues. The V gene's germline CDR1 is MDHEN and CDR2 SYDVKM. The V and J ends lost 11 bases and 5 bases respectively, with 13 bases between them. Sequencing input: whole blood. This sequence originates from an adult who was a healthcare worker with PCR-confirmed SARS-CoV-2 infection or an uninfected control (not recorded which). The chain uses TRBV28 and TRBJ1-5, with D possibly TRBD1 on 5 matching bases. This CDR3 reads CAVQGSYQPQHF. CDR3 sequence (DNA): TGTGCCGTTCAGGGAAGCTATCAGCCCCAGCATTTT.